This T cell receptor beta chain was sequenced in a study of blood T cell repertoires in COVID-19. Study-wide context: Italy, Spain and the United States were the sources of the convalescent and acute COVID-19 samples. From T cells, B-cell-depleted T cells, or PBMCs came the material, which was cDNA or gDNA.

In the authors' workflow: Amplification with reference gene primers provided the estimates of nucleated cell counts. TCRdb's copy holds only in-frame clones and misses some; the assay was immunoSEQ multiplex PCR. From that table come the V and J calls and clone size; the DNA was used to work out D and trimming. The table has some 97,000 clones, approximately 89% seen once. Looked up from germline, CDR1 is LNHDA and CDR2 is SQIVND (reference sequence). V dropped 9 bases and J dropped 0; count of bases not matched to a gene: 2. This CDR3 contains 13 residues. This TCR derives from a man aged 60 to 75 with acute or convalescent COVID-19. This chain links TRBV19 with TRBJ1-1; 9 bases align to TRBD1. The sample comprised peripheral blood. Here the CDR3 reads CASDRGMNTEAFF. The CDR3 DNA is TGTGCCAGCGACAGGGGGATGAACACTGAAGCTTTCTTT.